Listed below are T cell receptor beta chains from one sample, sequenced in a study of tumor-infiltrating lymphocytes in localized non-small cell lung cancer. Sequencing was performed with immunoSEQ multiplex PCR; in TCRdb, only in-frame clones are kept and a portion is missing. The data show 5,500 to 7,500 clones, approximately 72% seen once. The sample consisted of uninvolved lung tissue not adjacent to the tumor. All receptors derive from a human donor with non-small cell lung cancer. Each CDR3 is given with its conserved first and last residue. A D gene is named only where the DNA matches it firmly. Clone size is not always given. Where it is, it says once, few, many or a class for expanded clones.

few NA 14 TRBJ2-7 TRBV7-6 CASSLEGKTYEQYF TGTGCCAGCAGCTTAGAAGGGAAAACCTACGAGCAGTACTTC
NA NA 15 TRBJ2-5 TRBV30 CAWSVGLGYQETQYF TGTGCCTGGAGTGTTGGGTTGGGATACCAAGAGACCCAGTACTTC
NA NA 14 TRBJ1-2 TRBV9 CASSVAPGERGYTF TGTGCCAGCAGCGTAGCGCCAGGGGAACGTGGCTACACCTTC
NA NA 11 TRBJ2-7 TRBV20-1 CSASNLDEQYF TGCAGTGCCTCAAATCTCGACGAGCAGTACTTC
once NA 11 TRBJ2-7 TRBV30 CAWSTSYEQYF TGTGCCTGGAGTACCTCCTACGAGCAGTACTTC
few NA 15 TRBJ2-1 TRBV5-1 CASSLAAGLNNEQFF TGCGCCAGCAGCTTGGCCGCGGGGCTTAACAATGAGCAGTTCTTC
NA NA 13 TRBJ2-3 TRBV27 CASSFSSTDTQYF TGTGCCAGCAGTTTCTCCAGCACAGATACGCAGTATTTT
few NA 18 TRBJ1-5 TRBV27 CASSPQPLSSTSNQPQHF TGTGCCAGCAGTCCCCAACCCCTTTCTAGTACTAGCAATCAGCCCCAGCATTTT
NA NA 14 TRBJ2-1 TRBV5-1 CASSQDYRGAEQFF TGCGCCAGCAGCCAGGACTATCGAGGAGCGGAGCAGTTCTTC
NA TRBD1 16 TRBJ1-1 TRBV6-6 CASSNRDRYPNTEAFF TGTGCCAGCAGTAACCGGGACAGGTACCCGAACACTGAAGCTTTCTTT
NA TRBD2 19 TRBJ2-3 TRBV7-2 CASSFQPGTSGISTDTQYF TGTGCCAGCAGCTTTCAGCCCGGGACTAGCGGGATTAGCACAGATACGCAGTATTTT
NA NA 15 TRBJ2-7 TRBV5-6 CASSLGSYSSYEQYF TGTGCCAGCAGCTTGGGTAGCTACAGCTCCTACGAGCAGTACTTC
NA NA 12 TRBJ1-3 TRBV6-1 CASGEGGNTIYF TGTGCCAGCGGCGAAGGCGGAAACACCATATATTTT
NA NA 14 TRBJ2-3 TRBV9 CASSVGSNTDTQYF TGTGCCAGCAGCGTAGGTAGTAACACAGATACGCAGTATTTT
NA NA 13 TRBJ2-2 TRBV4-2 CASSHRGLGELFF TGTGCCAGCAGCCACCGGGGACTGGGGGAGCTGTTTTTT
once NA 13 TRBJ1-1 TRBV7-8 CASSLFTRREAFF TGTGCCAGCAGCTTATTTACCCGGCGGGAAGCTTTCTTT
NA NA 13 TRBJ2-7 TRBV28 CASSPLGIEEQYF TGTGCCAGCAGTCCCCTTGGCATAGAAGAGCAGTACTTC
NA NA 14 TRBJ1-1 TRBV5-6 CASSRFQGSSEAFF TGTGCCAGCAGCCGATTCCAGGGTTCGTCTGAAGCTTTCTTT
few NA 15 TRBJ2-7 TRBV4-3 CASSQENRLGDEQYF TGCGCCAGCAGCCAAGAAAACCGTCTTGGGGACGAGCAGTACTTC
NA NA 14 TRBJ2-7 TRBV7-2 CASSVGQGTYEQYF TGTGCCAGCAGCGTGGGTCAGGGTACGTACGAGCAGTACTTC
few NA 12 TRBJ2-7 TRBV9 CASSDLAGEQYF TGTGCCAGCAGCGATCTCGCCGGCGAGCAGTACTTC
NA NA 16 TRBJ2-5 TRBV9 CASSLVLRRFQETQYF TGTGCCAGCAGCCTTGTTCTCCGGCGTTTTCAAGAGACCCAGTACTTC
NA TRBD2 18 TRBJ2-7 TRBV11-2 CASSVLSASGRAWGEQYF TGTGCCAGCAGCGTTCTTTCAGCTAGCGGGAGGGCCTGGGGGGAGCAGTACTTC
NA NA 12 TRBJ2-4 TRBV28 CASSRTFRQEYF TGTGCCAGCAGCCGTACCTTCAGGCAAGAGTACTTC
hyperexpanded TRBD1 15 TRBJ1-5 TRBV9 CASSPQGQPNQPQHF TGTGCCAGCAGCCCCCAGGGACAGCCCAATCAGCCCCAGCATTTT
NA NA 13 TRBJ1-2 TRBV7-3 CASSQGFGYGYTF TGTGCCAGCAGCCAAGGTTTCGGCTATGGCTACACCTTC
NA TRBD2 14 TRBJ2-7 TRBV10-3 CAIRIAGESDEQYF TGTGCCATCAGGATAGCGGGAGAATCGGACGAGCAGTACTTC
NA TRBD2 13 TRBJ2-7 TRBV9 CASSRGGFYEQYF TGTGCCAGCAGCCGGGGGGGCTTCTACGAGCAGTACTTC
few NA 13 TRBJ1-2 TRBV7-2 CASSLAGSGGYTF TGTGCCAGCAGCTTAGCAGGGAGCGGTGGCTACACCTTC
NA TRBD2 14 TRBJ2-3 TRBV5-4 CASSNRDYTDTQYF TGTGCCAGCAGTAACCGGGACTACACAGATACGCAGTATTTT
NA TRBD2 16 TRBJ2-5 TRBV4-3 CASSQDTSGGQETQYF TGCGCCAGCAGCCAAGACACTAGCGGGGGCCAAGAGACCCAGTACTTC
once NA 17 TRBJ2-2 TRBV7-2 CASSLYRGAGTAGELFF TGTGCCAGCAGCTTGTATCGGGGGGCCGGAACAGCCGGGGAGCTGTTTTTT
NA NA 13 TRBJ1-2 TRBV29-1 CSVEGVANYGYTF TGCAGCGTTGAGGGGGTAGCTAACTATGGCTACACCTTC
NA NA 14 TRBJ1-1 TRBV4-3 CASSQDRGNTEAFF TGCGCCAGCAGCCAAGATCGGGGAAACACTGAAGCTTTCTTT
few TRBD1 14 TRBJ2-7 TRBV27 CASSLLGEGAEQYF TGTGCCAGCAGTTTATTGGGAGAGGGGGCCGAGCAGTACTTC
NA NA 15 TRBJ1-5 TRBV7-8 CASSLSAGNNQPQHF TGTGCCAGCAGCTTATCTGCCGGGAACAATCAGCCCCAGCATTTT
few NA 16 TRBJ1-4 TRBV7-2 CASSLGSGGGGEKLFF TGTGCCAGCAGCTTAGGTAGCGGGGGAGGAGGTGAAAAACTGTTTTTT
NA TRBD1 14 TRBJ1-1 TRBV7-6 CASSLGTGRTEAFF TGTGCCAGCAGCTTAGGGACAGGGAGAACTGAAGCTTTCTTT
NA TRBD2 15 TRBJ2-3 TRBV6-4 CASSDGTSGTDTQYF TGTGCCAGCAGTGACGGGACTAGCGGGACAGATACGCAGTATTTT
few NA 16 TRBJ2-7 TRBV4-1 CASSQGSGRTTYEQYF TGCGCCAGCAGCCAAGGGTCGGGTAGGACTACCTACGAGCAGTACTTC
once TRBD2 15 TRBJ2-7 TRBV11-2 CASSLSGSSSGEQYF TGTGCCAGCAGCTTGAGCGGGAGCTCCTCTGGGGAGCAGTACTTC
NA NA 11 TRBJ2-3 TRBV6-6 CASSQGDTQYF TGTGCCAGCAGCCAAGGGGATACGCAGTATTTT
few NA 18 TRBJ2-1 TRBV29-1 CSVEGPWVRGSSYNEQFF TGCAGCGTTGAGGGTCCGTGGGTGCGGGGTAGCTCCTACAATGAGCAGTTCTTC
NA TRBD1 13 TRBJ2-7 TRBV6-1 CATTGTGIHEQYF TGTGCCACCACCGGGACAGGGATCCACGAGCAGTACTTC
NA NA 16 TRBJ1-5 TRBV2 CASSDLTAEAGQPQHF TGTGCCAGCAGTGATTTGACCGCGGAAGCAGGTCAGCCCCAGCATTTT
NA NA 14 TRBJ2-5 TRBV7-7 CASSLAPSTATQYF TGTGCTAGCAGCTTAGCGCCTAGTACCGCGACCCAGTACTTC
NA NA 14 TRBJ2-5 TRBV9 CASSVGMDQETQYF TGTGCCAGCAGCGTGGGGATGGATCAAGAGACCCAGTACTTC
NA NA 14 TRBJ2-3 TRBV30 CAWGGPTLGDTQYF TGTGCCTGGGGCGGCCCAACTTTGGGGGATACGCAGTATTTT
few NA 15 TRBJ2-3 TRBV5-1 CASSSLSGSTDTQYF TGCGCCAGCAGCTCTCTTAGCGGTAGCACAGATACGCAGTATTTT
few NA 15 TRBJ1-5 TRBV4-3 CASSQDWNSNQPQHF TGCGCCAGCAGCCAAGATTGGAATAGCAATCAGCCCCAGCATTTT